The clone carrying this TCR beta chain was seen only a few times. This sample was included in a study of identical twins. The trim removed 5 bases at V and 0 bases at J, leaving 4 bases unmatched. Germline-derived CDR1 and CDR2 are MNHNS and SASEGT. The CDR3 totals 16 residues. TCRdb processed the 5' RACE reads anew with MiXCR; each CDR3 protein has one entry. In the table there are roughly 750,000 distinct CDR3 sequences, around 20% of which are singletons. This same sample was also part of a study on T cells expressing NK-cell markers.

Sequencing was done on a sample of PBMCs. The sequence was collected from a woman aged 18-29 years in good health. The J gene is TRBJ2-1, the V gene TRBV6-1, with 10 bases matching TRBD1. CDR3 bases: TGTGCCAGCAGTAGACAGGGGGCGAGCTCCTACAATGAGCAGTTCTTC. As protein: CASSRQGASSYNEQFF.